Listed below are T cell receptor beta chains from one sample, sequenced in a study of CD8 T cells in Susac syndrome. Using its own MiXCR run on the immunoSEQ multiplex PCR reads, TCRdb lists one record per CDR3 protein. This sample has 140,000 or so distinct CDR3 sequences; approximately 96% occur once, and the top ten carry 0.084%. Sequenced sample: CD4+ T cells from PBMCs. These receptors originate from a human donor with Susac syndrome. Each CDR3 is given with its conserved first and last residue. A D gene is named only where the DNA matches it firmly. Where a row states a size, it is once, few, many or the class of an expanded clone; other rows omit it.

J	D	size	length	V	CDR3	DNA
TRBJ2-3	.	.	14	TRBV7-3	CASSLGVRGDTQYF	TGTGCCAGCAGCTTGGGGGTCAGGGGAGATACGCAGTATTTT
TRBJ1-2	TRBD1	.	14	TRBV9	CASSVGQGDYGYTF	TGTGCCAGCAGCGTTGGACAGGGTGACTATGGCTACACCTTC
TRBJ2-1	.	.	14	TRBV10-3	CAIREGEKRNEQFF	TGTGCCATCAGAGAAGGGGAGAAAAGAAATGAGCAGTTCTTC
TRBJ1-1	.	.	13	TRBV6-5	CASSYSKLTEAFF	TGTGCCAGCAGTTACTCGAAACTCACTGAAGCTTTCTTT
TRBJ2-2	.	.	15	TRBV6-5	CASSRMPQGTGELFF	TGTGCCAGCAGTCGGATGCCCCAGGGCACCGGGGAGCTGTTTTTT
TRBJ2-1	TRBD2	.	16	TRBV15	CATSREGTSGYNEQFF	TGTGCCACCAGCAGGGAAGGGACTAGCGGTTACAATGAGCAGTTCTTC
TRBJ1-2	.	.	14	TRBV29-1	CSVGATESNYGYTF	TGCAGCGTTGGGGCGACAGAGTCTAACTATGGCTACACCTTC
TRBJ2-3	.	.	15	TRBV25-1	CASSVSSEGTDTQYF	TGTGCCAGCAGTGTGAGTAGCGAGGGCACAGATACGCAGTATTTT
TRBJ2-5	.	.	13	TRBV20-1	CSAPGRGQETQYF	TGCAGTGCCCCCGGCAGGGGCCAAGAGACCCAGTACTTC
TRBJ2-7	.	.	17	TRBV20-1	CSARRGLRTTNMGEQYF	TGCAGTGCTAGACGGGGCTTAAGGACAACGAATATGGGCGAGCAGTACTTC
TRBJ2-3	.	.	16	TRBV5-1	CASSLALAVPTDTQYF	TGCGCCAGCAGCTTGGCCCTGGCGGTCCCCACAGATACGCAGTATTTT
TRBJ1-1	.	.	13	TRBV7-9	CASSLFENTEAFF	TGTGCCAGCAGCTTATTCGAGAACACTGAAGCTTTCTTT
TRBJ2-4	.	.	13	TRBV20-1	CSARIPLKNIQYF	TGCAGTGCTAGGATCCCCCTCAAAAACATTCAGTACTTC
TRBJ1-5	.	.	14	TRBV2	CASSRGVSNQPQHF	TGTGCCAGCAGTAGGGGGGTCAGCAATCAGCCCCAGCATTTT
TRBJ2-4	.	.	14	TRBV11-2	CASSFSRGQNIQYF	TGTGCCAGCAGCTTTAGTCGGGGTCAAAACATTCAGTACTTC
TRBJ2-1	.	.	15	TRBV5-1	CASSSTTIRRGEQFF	TGCGCCAGCAGTTCGACCACCATTAGGAGGGGTGAGCAGTTCTTC
TRBJ1-4	.	.	13	TRBV19	CASSPLGIEKLFF	TGTGCCAGTAGTCCCCTGGGGATTGAAAAACTGTTTTTT
TRBJ2-3	.	once	13	TRBV5-6	CASSSSFGDTQYF	TGTGCCAGCAGCAGCAGTTTTGGAGATACGCAGTATTTT
TRBJ2-7	.	.	15	TRBV6-5	CASRAAAGPSYEQYF	TGTGCCAGCAGAGCCGCGGCAGGACCTTCCTACGAGCAGTACTTC
TRBJ2-7	TRBD2	once	14	TRBV2	CASSLRTSGAGEYF	TGTGCCAGCAGTCTTCGGACTAGCGGGGCAGGGGAGTACTTC
TRBJ1-2	TRBD1	.	12	TRBV20-1	CSATRGQPGYTF	TGCAGTGCCACTAGGGGGCAACCCGGCTACACCTTC
TRBJ1-5	.	.	13	TRBV12-3/TRBV12-4	CASGRQGNQPQHF	TGTGCCAGCGGCCGACAGGGCAATCAGCCCCAGCATTTT
TRBJ2-1	.	once	18	TRBV24-1	CATSDPFGGAGANNEQFF	TGTGCCACCAGTGATCCCTTCGGGGGTGCGGGGGCGAACAATGAGCAGTTCTTC
TRBJ1-5	TRBD1	.	15	TRBV4-1	CASSQVQGALQPQHF	TGCGCCAGCAGCCAAGTCCAGGGGGCTTTACAGCCCCAGCATTTT
TRBJ2-4	.	.	14	TRBV6-5	CASWGTGTKNIQYF	TGTGCCAGCTGGGGGACGGGGACCAAAAACATTCAGTACTTC
TRBJ2-3	.	.	13	TRBV11-2	CASSSPHTDTQYF	TGTGCCAGCAGCTCACCCCACACGGATACGCAGTATTTT
TRBJ2-5	.	.	15	TRBV14	CASSQDRLSQETQYF	TGTGCCAGCAGCCAAGATCGGTTGAGCCAAGAGACCCAGTACTTC
TRBJ2-3	TRBD2	once	18	TRBV4-2	CASSQLGLAGSRVDTQYF	TGTGCCAGCAGCCAGTTGGGACTAGCGGGGTCTCGGGTCGATACGCAGTATTTT
TRBJ2-3	.	.	16	TRBV4-2	CASSQERGAGTDTQYF	TGTGCCAGCAGCCAAGAGAGGGGGGCGGGTACAGATACGCAGTATTTT
TRBJ1-4	.	.	14	TRBV20-1	CSAVKSAVGEKLFF	TGCAGTGCGGTCAAATCAGCGGTTGGTGAAAAACTGTTTTTT
TRBJ2-5	.	.	15	TRBV3-1	CASSSRAATGQTQYF	TGTGCCAGCAGCTCACGGGCCGCGACGGGTCAGACCCAGTACTTC
TRBJ1-6	.	.	18	TRBV4-2	CASSQEGRGQIYNSPLHF	TGTGCCAGCAGCCAAGAGGGGAGAGGGCAGATCTATAATTCACCCCTCCACTTT
TRBJ2-7	TRBD1	.	16	TRBV11-2	CASTTLIRGSPYEQYF	TGTGCCAGCACCACTCTGATCAGGGGGTCGCCCTACGAGCAGTACTTC
TRBJ2-2	TRBD2	.	15	TRBV20-1	CSASLGSGIAGELFF	TGCAGTGCCTCCCTCGGTAGCGGGATTGCCGGGGAGCTGTTTTTT
TRBJ2-7	.	.	15	TRBV3-1	CATQARQSASYEQYF	TGTGCCACCCAGGCCCGTCAATCGGCATCCTACGAGCAGTACTTC
TRBJ1-4	TRBD1	.	12	TRBV6-5	CASSSRQGKLFF	TGTGCCAGCAGTTCTAGACAGGGAAAACTGTTTTTT
TRBJ2-2	.	.	14	TRBV5-1	CASSLDAFTGELFF	TGCGCCAGCAGCTTGGACGCGTTCACCGGGGAGCTGTTTTTT
TRBJ1-2	.	.	16	TRBV6-6	CASSYFPDGKGYGYTF	TGTGCCAGCAGTTACTTCCCGGACGGGAAAGGCTATGGCTACACCTTC
TRBJ1-2	TRBD1	.	15	TRBV29-1	CSVKGTGGDNYGYTF	TGCAGCGTTAAAGGGACAGGAGGTGATAACTATGGCTACACCTTC
TRBJ2-1	.	.	15	TRBV18	CASSGSRDGNNEQFF	TGTGCCAGCTCAGGGAGCAGGGATGGTAATAATGAGCAGTTCTTC
TRBJ2-1	TRBD2	.	13	TRBV29-1	CSVGAGGGSEQFF	TGCAGCGTTGGAGCGGGAGGGGGGTCGGAGCAGTTCTTC
TRBJ2-1	TRBD1	.	14	TRBV20-1	CSAIGIGQDNEQFF	TGCAGTGCTATCGGTATTGGACAGGACAATGAGCAGTTCTTC
TRBJ2-2	TRBD2	.	16	TRBV3-1	CASSQVAGVGTGELFF	TGTGCCAGCAGCCAAGTAGCGGGAGTCGGCACCGGGGAGCTGTTTTTT
TRBJ2-1	.	.	14	TRBV20-1	CSARVVGGLGEQFF	TGCAGTGCTAGAGTGGTGGGGGGACTGGGTGAGCAGTTCTTC
TRBJ2-1	.	once	11	TRBV29-1	CSAFGGGEQFF	TGCAGCGCTTTCGGTGGGGGTGAGCAGTTCTTC
TRBJ2-1	.	.	15	TRBV5-1	CASSLGSVANNEQFF	TGCGCCAGCAGCTTGGGTAGCGTTGCCAACAATGAGCAGTTCTTC
TRBJ1-5	TRBD1	.	15	TRBV6-2/TRBV6-3	CASRKTGVQDQPQHF	TGTGCCAGCAGAAAGACAGGGGTGCAGGATCAGCCCCAGCATTTT
TRBJ2-5	TRBD1	.	13	TRBV29-1	CSVDWRQGETQYF	TGCAGCGTTGATTGGAGACAGGGGGAGACCCAGTACTTC
TRBJ2-1	TRBD1	.	15	TRBV5-1	CASSFQGDSYNEQFF	TGCGCCAGCAGCTTTCAGGGGGATAGCTACAATGAGCAGTTCTTC
TRBJ1-2	.	.	12	TRBV6-6	CASSYTGRGYTF	TGTGCCAGCAGTTACACCGGGAGGGGCTACACCTTC
TRBJ2-1	.	.	14	TRBV28	CASTPGTEYNEQFF	TGTGCCAGCACCCCCGGGACGGAATACAATGAGCAGTTCTTC
TRBJ1-2	TRBD1	.	16	TRBV5-6	CASGYLPGQNNYGYTF	TGTGCCAGCGGTTACCTTCCGGGACAGAATAACTATGGCTACACCTTC
TRBJ1-1	TRBD1	.	14	TRBV6-5	CASSPPGGRSEAFF	TGTGCCAGCAGCCCTCCAGGGGGTAGAAGTGAAGCTTTCTTT
TRBJ1-1	TRBD1	.	13	TRBV24-1	CATSETGYTEAFF	TGTGCCACCAGTGAGACAGGGTACACTGAAGCTTTCTTT
TRBJ2-1	.	.	13	TRBV20-1	CSPGPSVGKKQFF	TGCAGTCCGGGACCCAGCGTAGGGAAAAAGCAGTTCTTC
TRBJ2-6	TRBD1	.	14	TRBV29-1	CSVDDRAGANVLTF	TGCAGCGTTGATGACAGGGCTGGGGCCAACGTCCTGACTTTC
TRBJ1-2	.	.	13	TRBV28	CASSSGTPNGYTF	TGTGCCAGCAGCTCCGGGACACCCAATGGCTACACCTTC
TRBJ2-6	.	.	15	TRBV19	CASGPGYSGANVLTF	TGTGCCAGTGGTCCGGGGTACTCTGGGGCCAACGTCCTGACTTTC
TRBJ2-7	.	.	15	TRBV23-1	CASSQPRMGGVEQYF	TGCGCCAGCAGTCAACCCCGCATGGGGGGCGTCGAGCAGTACTTC